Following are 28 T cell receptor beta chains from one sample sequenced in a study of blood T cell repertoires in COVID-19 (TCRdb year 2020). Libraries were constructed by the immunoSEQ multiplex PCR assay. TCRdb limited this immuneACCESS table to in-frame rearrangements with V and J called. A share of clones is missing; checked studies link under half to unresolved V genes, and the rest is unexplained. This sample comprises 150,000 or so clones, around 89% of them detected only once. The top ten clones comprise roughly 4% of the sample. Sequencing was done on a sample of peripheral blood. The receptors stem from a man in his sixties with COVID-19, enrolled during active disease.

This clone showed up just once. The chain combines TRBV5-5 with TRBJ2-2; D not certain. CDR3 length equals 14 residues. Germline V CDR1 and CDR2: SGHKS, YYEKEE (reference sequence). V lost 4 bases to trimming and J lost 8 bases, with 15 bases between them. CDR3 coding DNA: TGTGCCAGCAGCCCCCGGAGAGGTTGGGGGGAGCTGTTTTTT. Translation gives CASSPRRGWGELFF.

The CDR3 nucleotides read TGTGCCAGTAGTATACCGGGACAGGGGACACCCTACGAGCAGTACTTC. It translates to CASSIPGQGTPYEQYF. The J gene is TRBJ2-7, the V gene TRBV19; TRBD1 matches at 10 bases. The CDR3 has 16 residues. The germline V gene encodes CDR1 LNHDA and CDR2 SQIVND (reference sequence). The V segment lost 2 bases and the J segment 2 bases; nucleotides outside the gene matches: 6.

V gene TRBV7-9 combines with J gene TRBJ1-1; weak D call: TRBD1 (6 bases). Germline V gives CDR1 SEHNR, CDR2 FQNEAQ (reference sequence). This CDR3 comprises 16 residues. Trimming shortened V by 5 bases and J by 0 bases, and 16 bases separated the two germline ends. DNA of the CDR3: TGTGCCAGCAGCACACTATCAGGGGTCGTGAACACTGAAGCTTTCTTT. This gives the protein CASSTLSGVVNTEAFF.

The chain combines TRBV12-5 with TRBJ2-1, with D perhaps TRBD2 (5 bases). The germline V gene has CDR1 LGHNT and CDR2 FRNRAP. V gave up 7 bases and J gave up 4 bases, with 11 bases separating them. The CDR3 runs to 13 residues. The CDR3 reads CASVEDFYNEQFF. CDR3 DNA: TGTGCTAGTGTCGAGGACTTTTACAATGAGCAGTTCTTC.

The CDR3, as DNA: TGTGCCAGCAGCTTGGGACAAAACTTACAGAACACTGAAGCTTTCTTT. It encodes CASSLGQNLQNTEAFF. The chain carries TRBV7-3 and TRBJ1-1; a weak D match, TRBD1 (6 bases). Trimming removed 3 bases from V and 1 base from J, with 15 bases in between. The CDR3 extends over 16 amino acids. CDR1 SGHTA and CDR2 FQGTGA come from the germline V gene. Full variable domain (missing parts from reference TRBV7-3 and TRBJ1-1): GAGVSQTPSNKVTEKGKYVELRCDPISGHTALYWYRQSLGQGPEFLIYFQGTGAADDSGLPNDRFFAVRPEGSVSTLKIQRTERGDSAVYLCASSLGQNLQNTEAFFGQGTRLTVV.

DNA for the CDR3: TGCAGTGCTAGCTCTAATTCACCCCTCCACTTT. It encodes CSASSNSPLHF. The gene calls are TRBV20-1 and TRBJ1-6, with D uncertain. V lost 3 bases to trimming and J lost 6 bases, with 3 bases between them. The CDR3 has 11 residues. CDR1 is DFQATT, CDR2 SNEGSKA, per germline (reference sequence).

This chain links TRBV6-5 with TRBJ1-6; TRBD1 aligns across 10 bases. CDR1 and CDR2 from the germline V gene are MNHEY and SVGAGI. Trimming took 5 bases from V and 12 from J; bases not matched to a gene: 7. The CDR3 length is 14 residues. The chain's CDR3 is CASSLGTGVKPLHF. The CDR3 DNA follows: TGTGCCAGCAGTCTGGGGACAGGGGTAAAACCCCTCCACTTT.

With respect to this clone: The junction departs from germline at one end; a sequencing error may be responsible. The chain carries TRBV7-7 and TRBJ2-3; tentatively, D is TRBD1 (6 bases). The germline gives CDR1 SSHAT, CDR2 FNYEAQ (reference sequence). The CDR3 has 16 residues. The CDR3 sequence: CASSLGTFPLTDTQYF. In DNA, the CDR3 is TGTGCTAGCAGCTTGGGGACATTCCCACTCACAGATACGCAGTATTTT.

The CDR3 bases are TGTGCCAGTAGTATAGGCGGGGGACTAGCGGGGATTTACAATGAGCAGTTCTTC. Translating gives CASSIGGGLAGIYNEQFF. The rearrangement joins TRBV19 to TRBJ2-1, with 13 bases that match TRBD2. The CDR3 totals 18 residues. Germline CDR1 and CDR2: LNHDA and SQIVND (reference sequence). V gave up 1 base and J gave up 4 bases; unmatched junction bases: 7.

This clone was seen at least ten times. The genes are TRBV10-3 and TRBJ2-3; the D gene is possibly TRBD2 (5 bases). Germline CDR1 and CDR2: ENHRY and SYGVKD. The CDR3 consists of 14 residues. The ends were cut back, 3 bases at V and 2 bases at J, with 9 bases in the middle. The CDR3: CAISDPGNTDTQYF. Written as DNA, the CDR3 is TGTGCCATCAGTGACCCCGGGAACACAGATACGCAGTATTTT.

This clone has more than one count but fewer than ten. CDR3: CASSPTRDSNYGYTF. As DNA, the CDR3 is TGCGCCAGCAGCCCTACTCGGGACAGCAACTATGGCTACACCTTC. The gene calls are TRBV5-1 and TRBJ1-2; 7 bases are shared with TRBD1. The germline V gene has CDR1 SGHRS and CDR2 YFSETQ. The CDR3 has 15 amino acids. The J segment lost 2 bases and the V segment lost 4 bases, leaving 8 bases of the junction unmatched.

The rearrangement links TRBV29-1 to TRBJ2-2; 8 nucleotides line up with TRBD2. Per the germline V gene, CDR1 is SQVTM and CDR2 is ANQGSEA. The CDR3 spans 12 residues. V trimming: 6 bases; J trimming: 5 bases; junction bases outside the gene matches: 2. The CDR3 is CSVSSGTGELFF. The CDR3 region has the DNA TGCAGCGTGTCTAGCGGGACCGGGGAGCTGTTTTTT.

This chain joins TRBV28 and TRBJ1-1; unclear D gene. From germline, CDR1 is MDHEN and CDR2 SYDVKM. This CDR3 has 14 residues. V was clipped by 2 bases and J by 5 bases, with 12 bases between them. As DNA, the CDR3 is TGTGCCAGCAGTTTAGGCGGGGTTGGGACTGAAGCTTTCTTT. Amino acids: CASSLGGVGTEAFF.

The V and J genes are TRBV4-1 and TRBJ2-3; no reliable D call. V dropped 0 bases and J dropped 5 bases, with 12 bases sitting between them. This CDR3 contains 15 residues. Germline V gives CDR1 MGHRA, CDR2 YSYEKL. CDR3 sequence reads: CASSQDYPNVDTQYF. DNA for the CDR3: TGCGCCAGCAGCCAAGATTACCCTAATGTAGATACGCAGTATTTT.

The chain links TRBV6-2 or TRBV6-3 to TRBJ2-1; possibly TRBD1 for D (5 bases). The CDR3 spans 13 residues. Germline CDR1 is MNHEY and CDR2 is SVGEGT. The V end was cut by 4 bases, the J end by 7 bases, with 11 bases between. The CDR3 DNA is TGTGCCAGCAGTTCGGCCCGACAGAATGAGCAGTTCTTC. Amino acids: CASSSARQNEQFF.

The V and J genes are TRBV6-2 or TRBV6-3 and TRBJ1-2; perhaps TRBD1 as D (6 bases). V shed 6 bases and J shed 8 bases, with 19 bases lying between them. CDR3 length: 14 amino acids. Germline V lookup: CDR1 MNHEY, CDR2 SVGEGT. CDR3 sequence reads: CASSPTRGGGGYTF. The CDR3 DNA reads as TGTGCCAGCAGCCCCACCCGGGGCGGGGGCGGCTACACCTTC.

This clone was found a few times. The CDR3 sequence is CAISEVTSLSTDTQYF. CDR3 in DNA: TGTGCCATCAGTGAGGTTACTAGCCTGAGCACAGATACGCAGTATTTT. V usage is TRBV10-3 and J usage is TRBJ2-3; the D gene is possibly TRBD2 (6 bases). Trimming cost V 2 bases and J 0 bases, with 12 bases left between them. Germline V gene data show CDR1 as ENHRY and CDR2 as SYGVKD. The CDR3 is made up of 16 amino acids.

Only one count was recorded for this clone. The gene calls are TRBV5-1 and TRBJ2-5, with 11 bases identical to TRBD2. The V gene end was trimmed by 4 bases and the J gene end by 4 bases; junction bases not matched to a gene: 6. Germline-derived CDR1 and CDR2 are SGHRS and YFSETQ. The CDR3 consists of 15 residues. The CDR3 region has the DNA TGCGCCAGCAGCGTGGGACTAGCGGTTGGAGAGACCCAGTACTTC. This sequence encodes CASSVGLAVGETQYF.

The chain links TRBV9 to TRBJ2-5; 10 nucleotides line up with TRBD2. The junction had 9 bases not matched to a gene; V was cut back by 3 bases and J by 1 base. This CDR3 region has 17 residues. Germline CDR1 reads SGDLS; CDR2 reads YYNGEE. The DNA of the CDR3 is TGTGCCAGCAGCGCGATCCCCCAGCGGGGGGGCCAAGAGACCCAGTACTTC. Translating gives CASSAIPQRGGQETQYF. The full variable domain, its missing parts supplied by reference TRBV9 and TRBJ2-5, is DSGVTQTPKHLITATGQRVTLRCSPRSGDLSVYWYQQSLDQGLQFLIQYYNGEERAKGNILERFSAQQFPDLHSELNLSSLELGDSALYFCASSAIPQRGGQETQYFGPGTRLLVL.

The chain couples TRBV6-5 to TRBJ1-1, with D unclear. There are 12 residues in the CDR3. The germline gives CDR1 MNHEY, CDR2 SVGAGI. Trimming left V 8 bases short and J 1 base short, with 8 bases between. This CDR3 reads CASLTGNTEAFF. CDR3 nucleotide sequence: TGTGCCAGCCTGACGGGGAACACTGAAGCTTTCTTT.

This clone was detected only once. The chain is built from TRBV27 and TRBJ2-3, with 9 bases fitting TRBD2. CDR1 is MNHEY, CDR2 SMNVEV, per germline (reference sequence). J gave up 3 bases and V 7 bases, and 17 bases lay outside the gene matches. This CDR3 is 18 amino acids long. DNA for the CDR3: TGTGCCAGCACCCAAAGGGGAATAGCGGGGGCCGGGACAGATACGCAGTATTTT. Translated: CASTQRGIAGAGTDTQYF.

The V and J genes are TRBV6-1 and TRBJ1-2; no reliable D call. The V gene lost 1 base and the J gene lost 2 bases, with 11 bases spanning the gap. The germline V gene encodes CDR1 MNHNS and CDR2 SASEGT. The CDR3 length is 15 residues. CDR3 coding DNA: TGTGCCAGCAGTGAAGAAGAGGCACGGAACTATGGCTACACCTTC. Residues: CASSEEEARNYGYTF.

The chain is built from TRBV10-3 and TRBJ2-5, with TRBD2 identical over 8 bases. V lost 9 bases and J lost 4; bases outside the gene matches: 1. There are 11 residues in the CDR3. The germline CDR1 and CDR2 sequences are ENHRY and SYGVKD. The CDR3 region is CAIGLAETQYF. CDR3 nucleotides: TGTGCCATAGGACTAGCAGAGACCCAGTACTTC.

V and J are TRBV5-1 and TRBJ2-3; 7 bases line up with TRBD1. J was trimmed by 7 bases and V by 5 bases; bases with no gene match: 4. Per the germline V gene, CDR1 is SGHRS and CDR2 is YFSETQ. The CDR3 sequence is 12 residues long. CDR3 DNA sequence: TGCGCCAGCAGGACAGGGTCCAATACGCAGTATTTT. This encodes CASRTGSNTQYF.

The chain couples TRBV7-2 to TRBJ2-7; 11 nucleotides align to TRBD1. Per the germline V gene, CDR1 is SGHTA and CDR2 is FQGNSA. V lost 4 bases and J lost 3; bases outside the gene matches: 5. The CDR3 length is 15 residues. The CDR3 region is CASSSGTGGLYEQYF. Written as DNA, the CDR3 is TGTGCCAGCAGCTCGGGGACAGGGGGACTCTACGAGCAGTACTTC.

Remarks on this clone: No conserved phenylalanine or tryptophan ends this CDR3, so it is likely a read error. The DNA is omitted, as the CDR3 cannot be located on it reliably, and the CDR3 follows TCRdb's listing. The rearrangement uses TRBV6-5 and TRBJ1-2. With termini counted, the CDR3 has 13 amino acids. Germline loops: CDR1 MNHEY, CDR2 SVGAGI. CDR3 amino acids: CASSYLRQWGLRG.

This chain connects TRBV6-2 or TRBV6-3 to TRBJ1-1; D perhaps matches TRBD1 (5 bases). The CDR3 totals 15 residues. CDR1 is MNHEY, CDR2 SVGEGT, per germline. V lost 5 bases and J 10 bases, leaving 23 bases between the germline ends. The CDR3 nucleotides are TGTGCCAGCAGTCTGGCGGGAGAGGGACTTAGGGGAGCTTTCTTT. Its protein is CASSLAGEGLRGAFF.

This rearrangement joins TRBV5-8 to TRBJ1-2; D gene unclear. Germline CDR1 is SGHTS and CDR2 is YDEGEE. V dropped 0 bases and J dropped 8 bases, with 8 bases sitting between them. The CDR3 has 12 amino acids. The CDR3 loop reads CASSLALAGYTF. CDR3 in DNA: TGTGCCAGCAGCTTGGCCCTTGCGGGCTACACCTTC.